The next 14 T cell receptor beta chains were all read from a single sample in a study of T-cell reconstitution after alpha-beta-depleted transplantation in children. The TCRbeta library was prepared with unique molecular identifiers. TCRdb called the PCR reads again in MiXCR, with one record for every CDR3 protein. The sample includes 400,000 to 500,000 distinct CDR3 sequences, about 11% seen only once; the top ten take roughly 5.1%. Sample: PBMCs from the stem cell graft donor, taken from the stem cell graft. The receptors stem from a human donor who donated a stem cell graft to a child with acute myeloid leukemia.

This clonotype has a handful of counts. The chain carries TRBV11-2 and TRBJ1-1; no definite D call. The CDR3 has 9 residues. V was trimmed by 3 bases and J by 11 bases, leaving 4 bases between them. Germline loops: CDR1 SGHAT, CDR2 FQNNGV. The CDR3 sequence is CASSFVAFF. The CDR3 bases are TGTGCCAGCAGCTTTGTTGCTTTCTTT.

There are a few counts of this clonotype. The CDR3 coding sequence is TGTGCCAGCTCACCTACAGGTGGGGGCTACGAGCAGTACGTC. It encodes CASSPTGGGYEQYV. The chain employs TRBV18 and TRBJ2-7; either TRBD1 or TRBD2 may supply D (5 bases each). The CDR3 has 14 residues. Trimming removed 3 bases at V and 3 bases at J, with 12 bases between. Germline-derived CDR1 and CDR2 are KGHSH and LQKENI.

To note about this clonotype: This may stem from a read error, because a much larger clone lies one nucleotide away. The chain has TRBV15 and TRBJ2-3, with D tentatively TRBD1 or TRBD2 (6 bases each). Germline lookup yields CDR1 LNHNV and CDR2 YYDKDF (reference sequence). CDR3 size: 20 residues. The DNA for the CDR3 is TGTGCCACCAGCAGCCCCCATGGGGGGCCGTCGGCCCCTAGCACAGATCCGCAGTATTTT. This gives the protein CATSSPHGGPSAPSTDPQYF.

This clonotype was detected a few times. This chain links TRBV7-9 with TRBJ2-5; 7 bases match TRBD1. This CDR3 spans 16 amino acids. Germline loops: CDR1 SEHNR, CDR2 FQNEAQ (reference sequence). Trimming cost V 6 bases and J 8 bases; bases outside gene matches: 18. The CDR3: CASSQPTGSGFGTQYF. For the CDR3, the DNA is TGTGCCAGCAGTCAACCGACAGGGTCGGGTTTTGGTACCCAGTACTTC.

This clonotype came up many times. The chain uses TRBV5-5 and TRBJ2-5, with D unresolved. Germline V gene data show CDR1 as SGHKS and CDR2 as YYEKEE (reference sequence). The CDR3 runs 13 residues. Trimming took off 4 bases at V and 5 bases at J, with 12 bases between the two ends. CDR3 coding DNA: TGTGCCAGCAGCGTGTCCCTAGGGGAGACCCAGTACTTC. Translated, it gives CASSVSLGETQYF. Based on the CDR3 plus reference TRBV5-5 and TRBJ2-5, the full variable domain is DAGVTQSPTHLIKTRGQQVTLRCSPISGHKSVSWYQQVLGQGPQFIFQYYEKEERGRGNFPDRFSARQFPNYSSELNVNALLLGDSALYLCASSVSLGETQYFGPGTRLLVL.

Only a few counts were recorded for this clonotype. The rearrangement links TRBV5-1 to TRBJ2-3; 10 nucleotides line up with TRBD2. The CDR3 is 20 amino acids. CDR1 SGHRS and CDR2 YFSETQ come from the germline V gene. Trimming removed 1 base from V and 3 bases from J; junction bases left unmatched: 17. The CDR3 DNA follows: TGCGCCAGCAGCTTGATGGCTAGCGGGGGCCAAGTAGGAGCAACAGATACGCAGTATTTT. Translation: CASSLMASGGQVGATDTQYF.

This clonotype turned up a few times. The chain uses TRBV7-2 and TRBJ1-2; weak D call: TRBD1 (6 bases). V lost 4 bases to trimming and J lost 13 bases, with 19 bases between them. This CDR3 spans 13 amino acids. The V gene's germline CDR1 is SGHTA and CDR2 FQGNSA. Here the CDR3 reads CASSSVYQQGPTF. CDR3 DNA sequence: TGTGCCAGCAGCTCGGTGTATCAACAGGGCCCCACCTTC.

This chain connects TRBV29-1 to TRBJ1-5; D perhaps matches TRBD1 (6 bases). CDR3 length: 13 amino acids. Germline CDR1 and CDR2: SQVTM and ANQGSEA. V lost 4 bases, J lost 0 bases, and 7 bases lay in between. The CDR3 is CSVGGGSNQPQHF. DNA for the CDR3: TGCAGCGTTGGAGGGGGTAGCAATCAGCCCCAGCATTTT. The complete variable domain, with remaining parts taken from reference TRBV29-1 and TRBJ1-5, reads SAVISQKPSRDICQRGTSLTIQCQVDSQVTMMFWYRQQPGQSLTLIATANQGSEATYESGFVIDKFPISRPNLTFSTLTVSNMSPEDSSIYLCSVGGGSNQPQHFGDGTRLSIL.

This clonotype was detected many times. CDR3 in DNA: TGTGCCAGCAGGGACTACAGGGGGCGCACCGGGGAGCTGTTTTTT. It yields the protein CASRDYRGRTGELFF. The gene calls are TRBV6-1 and TRBJ2-2; 9 bases line up with TRBD1. The CDR3 runs 15 residues. Germline trimming cut 6 bases from V and 4 bases from J; bases unmatched to any gene: 6. Per the germline V gene, CDR1 is MNHNS and CDR2 is SASEGT.

This clonotype has ten or more counts. The chain carries TRBV30 and TRBJ2-7; D gene unclear. Trimming stripped 4 bases from V and 0 bases from J, with 10 bases between. Germline lookup yields CDR1 GTSNPN and CDR2 SVGIG (reference sequence). The length of the CDR3 is 13 residues. The CDR3 sequence: CAWTMGNSYEQYF. The CDR3 DNA reads TGTGCCTGGACAATGGGAAACTCCTACGAGCAGTACTTC.

Many counts were recorded for this clonotype. The chain recombines TRBV20-1 with TRBJ2-1, with 11 bases matching TRBD2. This CDR3 comprises 13 residues. The V gene's germline CDR1 is DFQATT and CDR2 SNEGSKA (reference sequence). The CDR3 loop reads CSQGTSGKSEQFF. The CDR3 DNA sequence: TGCAGCCAAGGGACTAGCGGTAAGAGTGAGCAGTTCTTC.

This sequence joins TRBV28 and TRBJ2-1, with TRBD2 identical over 8 bases. With V trimmed by 5 bases and J by 0 bases, 12 bases remained unmatched. The CDR3 runs to 18 residues. Germline V gene lookup returns CDR1 MDHEN and CDR2 SYDVKM. The CDR3 loop reads CASSPLGLAGTSYNEQFF. CDR3 DNA: TGTGCCAGCAGTCCTTTGGGGTTAGCGGGGACCTCCTACAATGAGCAGTTCTTC.

This chain uses TRBV24-1 with TRBJ2-1, with D possibly being TRBD1 (6 bases). This CDR3 spans 20 amino acids. The V gene's germline CDR1 is KGHDR and CDR2 SFDVKD. The V end was cut by 0 bases, the J end by 2 bases, with 22 bases between. The CDR3: CATSDLITIPDRSTYNEQFF. The CDR3 DNA sequence: TGTGCCACCAGTGATTTGATAACGATACCTGACAGGTCCACCTACAATGAGCAGTTCTTC.

This clonotype has a count of ten or more. The V call is TRBV29-1, the J call TRBJ1-1; possible D gene TRBD1, 6 bases. The ends were cut back, 4 bases at V and 10 bases at J, with 13 bases in the middle. The CDR3 is 11 residues long. The V gene's germline CDR1 is SQVTM and CDR2 ANQGSEA. CDR3 sequence: CSVVGGEIAFF. CDR3 in DNA: TGCAGCGTTGTTGGGGGCGAGATAGCTTTCTTT.